One sample yielded the 28 T cell receptor beta chains listed below, sequenced in a study of shared clonotypes between healthy human individuals. The assay was immunoSEQ multiplex PCR, and TCRdb's table has in-frame clones only and misses some. The sample shows 2 million to 3 million clones, more than 85% of them seen only once. Sequencing was carried out using naive CD4+ T cells from PBMCs. Subset specified: CD45RA+ positively selected. All receptors derive from a young man in good health. Some clones in this sample may be carry-over from other donors' samples.

The chain is built from TRBV28 and TRBJ2-7, with TRBD2 matching 7 bases. This CDR3 is 14 amino acids long. Germline trimming cut 3 bases from V and 12 bases from J; bases unmatched to any gene: 14. Germline CDR1 MDHEN, CDR2 SYDVKM. CDR3 DNA sequence: TGTGCCAGCAGTTTCTCCGGGAGGCCAAAGTCGGGGTACTTC. Encoded protein: CASSFSGRPKSGYF.

Comment on this clone: Other nucleotide sequences in the sample specify the same CDR3. The chain carries TRBV18 and TRBJ2-7; 12 bases agree with TRBD1. This CDR3 region has 14 residues. Germline V gene data show CDR1 as KGHSH and CDR2 as LQKENI. V lost 6 bases and J lost 5; bases outside the gene matches: 5. CDR3 in amino acids: CASSPGTGGHEQYF. The CDR3 region has the DNA TGTGCCAGCTCCCCGGGGACAGGGGGCCACGAGCAGTACTTC.

The chain recombines TRBV28 with TRBJ2-1; D gene unclear. The germline V gene encodes CDR1 MDHEN and CDR2 SYDVKM. CDR3 size: 17 residues. Trimming shortened V by 3 bases and J by 9 bases, and 24 bases separated the two germline ends. The CDR3 is CASSLGKTPAREGEQFF. CDR3 in DNA: TGTGCCAGCAGTTTGGGGAAAACCCCCGCTCGAGAAGGTGAGCAGTTCTTC. Full variable domain (outside the CDR3, taken from reference TRBV28 and TRBJ2-1): DVKVTQSSRYLVKRTGEKVFLECVQDMDHENMFWYRQDPGLGLRLIYFSYDVKMKEKGDIPEGYSVSREKKERFSLILESASTNQTSMYLCASSLGKTPAREGEQFFGPGTRLTVL.

The V gene is TRBV20-1, the J gene TRBJ2-1; D is unresolved. Germline V gene lookup returns CDR1 DFQATT and CDR2 SNEGSKA (reference sequence). The CDR3 length is 11 residues. Deletions cut 6 bases from V and 6 bases from J, with 9 bases between. The CDR3 sequence: CSALPINEQFF. The CDR3, as DNA: TGCAGTGCCCTCCCTATCAATGAGCAGTTCTTC.

Regarding this clone: Other DNA sequences from this sample encode an identical CDR3 as well. The chain carries TRBV7-9 and TRBJ2-1; D tentatively fits TRBD1 or TRBD2 (5 bases each). The CDR3 extends over 12 amino acids. Germline V gene data show CDR1 as SEHNR and CDR2 as FQNEAQ (reference sequence). Trimming left V 5 bases short and J 10 bases short, with 12 bases between. The chain's CDR3 is CASSPSGGEQFF. CDR3 bases: TGTGCCAGCAGCCCAAGTGGGGGAGAGCAGTTCTTC.

This clone has a single count. Additional DNA sequences in this sample encode the identical CDR3. V usage is TRBV2 and J usage is TRBJ2-1, with 11 bases aligning to TRBD2. Unmatched junction bases numbered 3, after V lost 6 bases and J lost 8 bases. The germline V gene encodes CDR1 SNHLY and CDR2 FYNNEI. This CDR3 contains 13 residues. CDR3: CASSGLAGDEQFF. The CDR3 bases are TGTGCCAGCAGCGGACTAGCGGGCGATGAGCAGTTCTTC.

This clone was seen only a few times. Other DNA sequences in this specimen translate into the identical CDR3. The V gene is TRBV5-1, the J gene TRBJ1-1; D is unresolved. This CDR3 contains 11 residues. The germline V gene has CDR1 SGHRS and CDR2 YFSETQ. Trimming took off 2 bases at V and 6 bases at J, with 5 bases between the two ends. CDR3 sequence (DNA): TGCGCCAGCAGCTTAGGCGCTGAAGCTTTCTTT. This sequence encodes CASSLGAEAFF.

This clone appeared once. This chain joins TRBV18 and TRBJ1-3; the match to TRBD1 covers 7 bases. CDR3 size: 17 residues. Germline lookup yields CDR1 KGHSH and CDR2 LQKENI. The V segment lost 1 base and the J segment 0 bases; nucleotides outside the gene matches: 6. CDR3 in DNA: TGTGCCAGCTCACCACTTAAACAGGGGTTCTCTGGAAACACCATATATTTT. Translated: CASSPLKQGFSGNTIYF.

This chain connects TRBV19 to TRBJ2-2, with TRBD2 matching 7 bases. The germline CDR1 and CDR2 sequences are LNHDA and SQIVND (reference sequence). The CDR3 covers 14 residues. The ends lost 9 bases at V and 1 base at J; junction bases unmatched: 5. As DNA, the CDR3 is TGTGCCAGCCGGGACTACCTGAACACCGGGGAGCTGTTTTTT. Translating gives CASRDYLNTGELFF.

This rearrangement joins TRBV28 to TRBJ2-7; possible D gene TRBD1, 6 bases. The CDR3 consists of 15 residues. Looked up from germline, CDR1 is MDHEN and CDR2 is SYDVKM. V lost 2 bases and J lost 1, with 12 bases in between. The chain's CDR3 is CASSLPGAVSYEQYF. The CDR3 DNA reads as TGTGCCAGCAGTTTACCAGGGGCGGTTTCCTACGAGCAGTACTTC.

The CDR3 loop is CASSGIGTPNEKLFF. CDR3 in DNA: TGTGCCAGCAGCGGTATCGGGACACCCAATGAAAAACTGTTTTTT. This sequence joins TRBV5-4 and TRBJ1-4; TRBD1 might be the D (6 bases). The CDR3 is made up of 15 amino acids. Germline loops: CDR1 SGHNT, CDR2 YYREEE (reference sequence). Trimming pared 4 bases from V and 5 bases from J, leaving 15 bases between.

The genes are TRBV2 and TRBJ2-7; D possibly corresponds to TRBD2 (5 bases). Germline assignment: CDR1 SNHLY and CDR2 FYNNEI. Deletions cut 1 base from V and 2 bases from J, with 6 bases between. The CDR3 has 13 residues. This chain's CDR3 is CASSEERAYEQYF. The DNA of the CDR3 is TGTGCCAGCAGTGAAGAGAGGGCCTACGAGCAGTACTTC.

This chain uses TRBV19 with TRBJ2-5; D may be TRBD1 (6 bases). In germline, CDR1 is LNHDA, CDR2 SQIVND (reference sequence). This CDR3 is 14 amino acids long. The germline V and J ends were trimmed by 1 base and 5 bases, with 11 bases remaining between them. The CDR3 loop is CASSIAGAWETQYF. The DNA for the CDR3 is TGTGCCAGTAGTATAGCAGGGGCTTGGGAGACCCAGTACTTC.

This sequence joins TRBV5-1 and TRBJ1-2, with 8 bases lining up with TRBD1. J lost 4 bases, V lost 3 bases, and 14 bases had no gene match. The V gene's germline CDR1 is SGHRS and CDR2 YFSETQ. This CDR3 has 17 residues. CDR3 nucleotide sequence: TGCGCCAGCAGCTGGGGGACAGGCCCCCAAAACACCTATGGCTACACCTTC. This codes for CASSWGTGPQNTYGYTF.

J is TRBJ1-2 and V is TRBV2, with a tentative D call TRBD1 (5 bases). V lost 5 bases and J lost 0, with 10 bases in between. Germline V gene lookup returns CDR1 SNHLY and CDR2 FYNNEI. This CDR3 is 14 amino acids long. The CDR3 coding sequence is TGTGCCAGCAGTATCCAGGGAGCTAACTATGGCTACACCTTC. This translates into CASSIQGANYGYTF.

This chain joins TRBV7-9 and TRBJ2-2, with D unclear. The CDR3 has 14 residues. In germline, CDR1 is SEHNR, CDR2 FQNEAQ (reference sequence). The V end lost 1 base, the J end lost 6 bases, and 9 bases lay between the germline ends. As DNA, the CDR3 is TGTGCCAGCAGCTTAGAGGCGGTTTCCGGGGAGCTGTTTTTT. It yields the protein CASSLEAVSGELFF. Full variable domain (rest looked up from reference TRBV7-9 and TRBJ2-2): DTGVSQNPRHKITKRGQNVTFRCDPISEHNRLYWYRQTLGQGPEFLTYFQNEAQLEKSRLLSDRFSAERPKGSFSTLEIQRTEQGDSAMYLCASSLEAVSGELFFGEGSRLTVL.

The count of this clone is one. At the DNA level, this CDR3 is encoded by other sequences in the same sample as well. The genes are TRBV29-1 and TRBJ2-7; D gene uncertain. The V gene lost 4 bases and the J gene lost 0 bases, with 10 bases spanning the gap. CDR3 size: 13 residues. Germline lookup yields CDR1 SQVTM and CDR2 ANQGSEA. The CDR3 bases are TGCAGCGTTGTTGGCCGATTCTCCTACGAGCAGTACTTC. Protein sequence: CSVVGRFSYEQYF.

In regard to this clone: Other nucleotide sequences from this sample produce the same CDR3. The V call is TRBV20-1, the J call TRBJ2-3; D gene ambiguous. CDR1 is DFQATT and CDR2 is SNEGSKA in the germline V gene (reference sequence). With 6 bases removed from V and 4 bases from J, the gap between germline ends came to 5 bases. The CDR3 consists of 10 residues. This CDR3 reads CSASADTQYF. Here the CDR3 DNA reads TGCAGTGCCAGCGCAGATACGCAGTATTTT.

In its sample, this clone was seen once. This sequence joins TRBV15 and TRBJ2-1; D could derive from TRBD1 or TRBD2 (6 bases each). In germline, CDR1 is LNHNV, CDR2 YYDKDF (reference sequence). The CDR3 contains 17 residues. Trimming stripped 2 bases from V and 4 bases from J, with 18 bases between. CDR3 sequence (DNA): TGTGCCACCAGCAGAAGTCGAACTCAGGGGAGGTACAATGAGCAGTTCTTC. It encodes CATSRSRTQGRYNEQFF.

This chain uses TRBV9 with TRBJ1-1; D not certain. This CDR3 spans 14 amino acids. CDR1 is SGDLS and CDR2 is YYNGEE in the germline V gene. V was cut by 4 bases and J by 5 bases, with 15 bases left in between. The chain's CDR3 is CASSINTGETEAFF. DNA for the CDR3: TGTGCCAGCAGCATAAACACTGGTGAGACTGAAGCTTTCTTT.

The chain links TRBV7-3 to TRBJ2-1; D perhaps matches TRBD1 (5 bases). V was trimmed by 5 bases and J by 9 bases, leaving 20 bases between them. Germline assignment: CDR1 SGHTA and CDR2 FQGTGA. The CDR3 is 15 residues long. The CDR3 here is CASSRGGVYESEQFF. The CDR3 DNA is TGTGCCAGCAGCAGGGGTGGGGTTTATGAGAGTGAGCAGTTCTTC.

The V gene is TRBV6-6, the J gene TRBJ2-7; D is unclear. The CDR3 consists of 15 residues. V was clipped by 2 bases and J by 1 base, with 12 bases between them. The germline gives CDR1 MNHNY, CDR2 SVGAGI (reference sequence). CDR3 sequence: CASSYIRTLSYEQYF. The CDR3 nucleotides read TGTGCCAGCAGTTACATTAGGACGCTATCCTACGAGCAGTACTTC.

This clone has only one observation. Other DNA sequences in this specimen translate into the identical CDR3. This chain uses TRBV2 with TRBJ2-5; 7 positions agree with TRBD2. The germline CDR1 and CDR2 sequences are SNHLY and FYNNEI. Trimming took 5 bases from V and 3 from J; bases not matched to a gene: 0. The CDR3 is made up of 12 amino acids. The CDR3 coding sequence is TGTGCCAGCAGTAGCGGGGAAGAGACCCAGTACTTC. The encoded protein is CASSSGEETQYF.

The J gene is TRBJ2-1, the V gene TRBV4-1; 9 nucleotides match TRBD2. In germline, CDR1 is MGHRA, CDR2 YSYEKL. V lost 4 bases, J lost 13 bases, and 20 bases stayed unmatched. The CDR3 is made up of 17 amino acids. For the CDR3, the DNA is TGCGCCAGCAGCCTATTTACGGGGGACACTAGCGGGCGTTTCCAGTTCTTC. Translation: CASSLFTGDTSGRFQFF.

The chain is built from TRBV25-1 and TRBJ2-7, with 10 nucleotides matching TRBD1. J was trimmed by 5 bases and V by 0 bases; bases with no gene match: 4. The germline V gene encodes CDR1 MGHDK and CDR2 SYGVNS. The length of the CDR3 is 15 residues. DNA of the CDR3: TGTGCCAGCAGTGAATACTCCGGGACAGGGGACGAGCAGTACTTC. The encoded protein is CASSEYSGTGDEQYF.

This rearrangement joins TRBV7-2 to TRBJ2-3; 9 nucleotides agree with TRBD1. Germline trimming cut 7 bases from V and 3 bases from J; bases unmatched to any gene: 2. Per germline, CDR1 SGHTA and CDR2 FQGNSA. This CDR3 has 13 amino acids. This CDR3 reads CASTDRGTDTQYF. The CDR3 nucleotides read TGTGCCAGCACGGACAGGGGTACAGATACGCAGTATTTT.

The chain has TRBV4-1 and TRBJ2-3, with D perhaps TRBD1 or TRBD2 (6 bases each). The V gene lost 1 base and the J gene lost 6 bases, with 20 bases spanning the gap. The germline V gene encodes CDR1 MGHRA and CDR2 YSYEKL. CDR3 size: 17 residues. Here the CDR3 reads CASSQVGFEVGGDTQYF. For the CDR3, the DNA is TGCGCCAGCAGCCAAGTAGGCTTCGAGGTAGGGGGGGATACGCAGTATTTT.

As DNA, the CDR3 is TGTGCCAGCAGTTTCCGGGGGGTGACCTACGAGCAGTACTTC. It translates to CASSFRGVTYEQYF. V usage is TRBV28 and J usage is TRBJ2-7; 7 bases match TRBD2. Germline V gene data show CDR1 as MDHEN and CDR2 as SYDVKM. This CDR3 is built from 14 residues. The V segment lost 3 bases and the J segment 2 bases; nucleotides outside the gene matches: 4. Drawing the rest from reference TRBV28 and TRBJ2-7, the complete variable domain is DVKVTQSSRYLVKRTGEKVFLECVQDMDHENMFWYRQDPGLGLRLIYFSYDVKMKEKGDIPEGYSVSREKKERFSLILESASTNQTSMYLCASSFRGVTYEQYFGPGTRLTVT.